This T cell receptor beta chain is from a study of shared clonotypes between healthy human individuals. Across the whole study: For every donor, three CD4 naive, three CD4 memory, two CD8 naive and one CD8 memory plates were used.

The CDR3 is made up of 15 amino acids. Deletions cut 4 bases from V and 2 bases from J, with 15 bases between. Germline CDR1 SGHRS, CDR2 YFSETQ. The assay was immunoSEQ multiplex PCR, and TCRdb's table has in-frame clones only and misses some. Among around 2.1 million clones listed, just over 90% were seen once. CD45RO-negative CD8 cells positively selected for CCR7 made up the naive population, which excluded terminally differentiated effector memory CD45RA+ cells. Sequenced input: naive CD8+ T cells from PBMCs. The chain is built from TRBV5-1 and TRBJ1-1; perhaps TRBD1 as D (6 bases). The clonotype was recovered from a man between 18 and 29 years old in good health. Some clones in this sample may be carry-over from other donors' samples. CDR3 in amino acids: CASSGQQGLNTEAFF. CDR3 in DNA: TGCGCCAGCAGCGGTCAACAGGGCCTAAACACTGAAGCTTTCTTT.